This T cell receptor (beta chain) was captured in a study of blood T cells in healthy people across ages. The CDR3 totals 12 residues. Germline lookup yields CDR1 SGHRS and CDR2 YFSETQ. The germline V and J ends were trimmed by 3 bases and 10 bases, with 14 bases remaining between them. Through a sample-barcoded 5' primer and a J-beta primer mix, a second PCR was run for about 6 to 12 cycles. Every sample returned 3 million or more CDR3-containing paired-end reads. TCRdb fed the 5' RACE reads into MiXCR, producing one record per CDR3 protein. The data contain 600,000 or so distinct CDR3 sequences, approximately 30% of them singletons.

The J gene is TRBJ2-7, the V gene TRBV5-1; weak D call: TRBD1 (5 bases). This receptor was obtained from a woman older than 75 in good health. Sequenced: blood. The CDR3 coding sequence is TGCGCCAGCAGCTCCCCCGAAGGGGTTCAGTACTTC. Its translation: CASSSPEGVQYF.